These 23 T cell receptor beta chains were sequenced from one sample in a study of blood T cell repertoires in COVID-19. Some clones are missing from TCRdb's copy, which holds only in-frame ones; the method was immunoSEQ multiplex PCR. The sample lists about 160,000 clones, 90% to 95% occurring once. The sample taken for sequencing was peripheral blood. The receptors here all came from a woman aged 45-59 years with acute or convalescent COVID-19.

This clone appeared a few times. The chain carries TRBV28 and TRBJ1-4; the D gene is possibly TRBD1 (5 bases). This CDR3 contains 14 residues. Germline CDR1 is MDHEN and CDR2 is SYDVKM. Trimming took 6 bases from V and 5 from J, leaving 13 bases between them. DNA for the CDR3: TGTGCCAGCAGAATTACAGGCCGGAATGAAAAACTGTTTTTT. Residues: CASRITGRNEKLFF. The complete variable domain, with remaining parts taken from reference TRBV28 and TRBJ1-4, reads DVKVTQSSRYLVKRTGEKVFLECVQDMDHENMFWYRQDPGLGLRLIYFSYDVKMKEKGDIPEGYSVSREKKERFSLILESASTNQTSMYLCASRITGRNEKLFFGSGTQLSVL.

The CDR3 loop reads CATNDRGNQPQHF. CDR3 DNA sequence: TGTGCCACGAATGACAGGGGAAATCAGCCCCAGCATTTT. V and J are TRBV10-3 and TRBJ1-5; 8 nucleotides align to TRBD1. Germline V gene data show CDR1 as ENHRY and CDR2 as SYGVKD. The CDR3 covers 13 residues. The trim removed 10 bases at V and 4 bases at J, leaving 6 bases unmatched.

The genes are TRBV24-1 and TRBJ1-1, with a possible D match to TRBD1 (5 bases). The length of the CDR3 is 11 residues. The germline CDR1 and CDR2 sequences are KGHDR and SFDVKD. The germline V and J ends were trimmed by 6 bases and 5 bases, with 6 bases remaining between them. The CDR3 loop is CATSSGTEAFF. In DNA, the CDR3 is TGTGCCACCAGTTCAGGGACTGAAGCTTTCTTT.

The gene calls are TRBV27 and TRBJ2-7; 11 bases match TRBD1. Unmatched junction bases numbered 4, after V lost 1 base and J lost 5 bases. CDR3 length: 15 amino acids. Germline CDR1 and CDR2: MNHEY and SMNVEV (reference sequence). The CDR3 sequence: CASSLFPGQGDEQYF. The DNA for the CDR3 is TGTGCCAGCAGTTTATTTCCGGGACAGGGGGACGAGCAGTACTTC.

The gene calls are TRBV28 and TRBJ2-1; the D is unclear. From germline, CDR1 is MDHEN and CDR2 SYDVKM. The CDR3 runs 13 residues. The germline V and J ends were trimmed by 3 bases and 6 bases, with 9 bases remaining between them. The CDR3 protein is CASSFGVLNEQFF. The CDR3 region has the DNA TGTGCCAGCAGTTTCGGAGTTCTCAATGAGCAGTTCTTC.

The V call is TRBV28, the J call TRBJ2-6, with D possibly TRBD2 on 6 matching bases. This CDR3 is 18 amino acids long. CDR1 is MDHEN, CDR2 SYDVKM, per germline. The ends were cut back, 2 bases at V and 0 bases at J, with 14 bases in the middle. The CDR3 is CASSLRVGRISGANVLTF. The CDR3 DNA is TGTGCCAGCAGTTTAAGGGTGGGGAGGATCTCTGGGGCCAACGTCCTGACTTTC. Together with reference TRBV28 and TRBJ2-6, the CDR3 gives the full variable domain: DVKVTQSSRYLVKRTGEKVFLECVQDMDHENMFWYRQDPGLGLRLIYFSYDVKMKEKGDIPEGYSVSREKKERFSLILESASTNQTSMYLCASSLRVGRISGANVLTFGAGSRLTVL.

The chain recombines TRBV7-9 with TRBJ1-6; no reliable D call. The V end was cut by 5 bases, the J end by 8 bases, with 10 bases between. The CDR3 contains 13 residues. Germline CDR1 and CDR2: SEHNR and FQNEAQ (reference sequence). The CDR3 sequence: CASSPPGDSPLHF. The DNA of the CDR3 is TGTGCCAGCAGCCCGCCGGGAGATTCACCCCTCCACTTT.

V is TRBV1 and J is TRBJ1-2; the table's D call, TRBD1, has no DNA check behind it. TRBV1 is described as a pseudogene. The CDR3 totals 15 residues. The CDR3 protein is CTSSQDRGRWDGYTF. In DNA form, the CDR3 reads TGCACCAGCAGCCAAGACAGGGGGCGCTGGGATGGCTACACCTTC.

CDR3 protein: CAYGLAGFYEQYF. Written as DNA, the CDR3 is TGTGCTTACGGACTAGCTGGATTCTACGAGCAGTACTTC. The chain recombines TRBV30 with TRBJ2-7, with 8 nucleotides matching TRBD2. CDR1 and CDR2 (germline): GTSNPN, SVGIG (reference sequence). The CDR3 is 13 amino acids.

This chain links TRBV11-2 with TRBJ2-1; the D gene is possibly TRBD2 (6 bases). The length of the CDR3 is 15 residues. Germline CDR1 SGHAT, CDR2 FQNNGV. Trimming took off 0 bases at V and 2 bases at J, with 8 bases between the two ends. CDR3 residues: CASSLEGRPYNEQFF. The CDR3 DNA reads TGTGCCAGCAGCTTAGAAGGGAGGCCCTACAATGAGCAGTTCTTC.

This clone showed up just a few times. V is TRBV12-3 or TRBV12-4 and J is TRBJ1-1; tentatively, D is TRBD1 (6 bases). Trimming removed 7 bases at V and 6 bases at J, with 15 bases between. There are 13 residues in the CDR3. Here the CDR3 reads CASTLSGAAEAFF. In nucleotides, the CDR3 is TGTGCCAGCACCCTCTCAGGGGCGGCTGAAGCTTTCTTT.

The rearrangement uses TRBV5-4 and TRBJ2-2; perhaps TRBD2 as D (5 bases). In germline, CDR1 is SGHNT, CDR2 YYREEE (reference sequence). Trimming pared 0 bases from V and 5 bases from J, leaving 5 bases between. The CDR3 has 13 amino acids. CDR3 in DNA: TGTGCCAGCAGCTTGGCGGGGACCGGGGAGCTGTTTTTT. Amino acid sequence: CASSLAGTGELFF. The variable domain in full, completed from reference TRBV5-4 and TRBJ2-2, reads ETGVTQSPTHLIKTRGQQVTLRCSSQSGHNTVSWYQQALGQGPQFIFQYYREEENGRGNFPPRFSGLQFPNYSSELNVNALELDDSALYLCASSLAGTGELFFGEGSRLTVL.

This chain links TRBV7-9 with TRBJ2-7; the match to TRBD1 covers 10 bases. The CDR3 spans 14 residues. Germline loops: CDR1 SEHNR, CDR2 FQNEAQ (reference sequence). The V segment lost 4 bases and the J segment 6 bases; nucleotides outside the gene matches: 6. In nucleotides, the CDR3 is TGTGCCAGCAGCTCCCGGGACAGGGGACGCGAGCAGTACTTC. Amino acids: CASSSRDRGREQYF.

The chain employs TRBV5-1 and TRBJ1-3; TRBD1 might be the D (6 bases). Between the trimmed V and J ends, which lost 1 base and 1 base, there was a span of 12 bases. The CDR3 loop spans 16 amino acids. Germline values: CDR1 SGHRS, CDR2 YFSETQ. The CDR3 here is CASSLSWGQSGNTIYF. CDR3 in DNA: TGCGCCAGCAGCTTGTCATGGGGGCAATCTGGAAACACCATATATTTT.

The J gene is TRBJ1-5, the V gene TRBV30; possible D gene TRBD1, 5 bases. The CDR3 consists of 14 residues. Trimming took off 1 base at V and 4 bases at J, with 11 bases between the two ends. Per the germline V gene, CDR1 is GTSNPN and CDR2 is SVGIG (reference sequence). CDR3 nucleotide sequence: TGTGCCTGGAGTGGCGACAGCGTAAATCAGCCCCAGCATTTT. Its protein is CAWSGDSVNQPQHF.

The count of this clone is one. The chain uses TRBV27 and TRBJ2-1; 7 nucleotides align to TRBD1. CDR1 is MNHEY, CDR2 SMNVEV, per germline (reference sequence). The CDR3 runs 14 residues. The V segment lost 5 bases and the J segment 6 bases; nucleotides outside the gene matches: 7. CDR3 region: CASSPTTGVNEQFF. For the CDR3, the DNA is TGTGCCAGCAGTCCAACCACAGGGGTCAATGAGCAGTTCTTC.

This chain joins TRBV9 and TRBJ1-2, with TRBD1 matching over 9 bases. V lost 0 bases, J lost 6 bases, and 6 bases stayed unmatched. Germline V gene data show CDR1 as SGDLS and CDR2 as YYNGEE. The length of the CDR3 is 15 residues. The CDR3 sequence: CASSVEGQGVDGYTF. The CDR3 DNA sequence: TGTGCCAGCAGCGTAGAGGGACAGGGTGTCGATGGCTACACCTTC.

V gene TRBV19 combines with J gene TRBJ1-3, with no clear D. CDR1 LNHDA and CDR2 SQIVND come from the germline V gene (reference sequence). The CDR3 runs to 15 residues. V shed 4 bases and J shed 0 bases, with 10 bases lying between them. The CDR3 region has the DNA TGTGCCAGTAGTACTTATGAGGCCTCTGGAAACACCATATATTTT. Its protein is CASSTYEASGNTIYF. Drawing the rest from reference TRBV19 and TRBJ1-3, the complete variable domain is DGGITQSPKYLFRKEGQNVTLSCEQNLNHDAMYWYRQDPGQGLRLIYYSQIVNDFQKGDIAEGYSVSREKKESFPLTVTSAQKNPTAFYLCASSTYEASGNTIYFGEGSWLTVV.

This chain links TRBV7-3 with TRBJ2-1; maybe TRBD1 (6 bases). Germline V lookup: CDR1 SGHTA, CDR2 FQGTGA. Trimming left V 4 bases short and J 3 bases short, with 13 bases between. This CDR3 is 15 amino acids long. CDR3 in DNA: TGTGCCAGCAGCTCTTCCCGGACAGACTACAATGAGCAGTTCTTC. Its protein is CASSSSRTDYNEQFF.

The V and J genes are TRBV7-8 and TRBJ1-1, with TRBD1 matching over 10 bases. The germline CDR1 and CDR2 sequences are SGHVS and FQNEAQ. The trim removed 5 bases at V and 11 bases at J, leaving 11 bases unmatched. The CDR3 runs to 14 residues. The CDR3 coding sequence is TGTGCCAGCAGCCCCTACTTAGACAGGGGGCACGCTTTCTTT. It translates to CASSPYLDRGHAFF.

The chain combines TRBV2 with TRBJ2-3, with 10 bases lining up with TRBD2. CDR1 and CDR2 (germline): SNHLY, FYNNEI. This CDR3 contains 16 residues. V lost 6 bases and J lost 1; bases outside the gene matches: 7. The CDR3 nucleotides are TGTGCCAGCAGGTCAAGAGGACTAGCGGGCACAGATACGCAGTATTTT. Residues: CASRSRGLAGTDTQYF.

V usage is TRBV29-1 and J usage is TRBJ1-6; tentative D call: TRBD1 (6 bases). The V end lost 6 bases, the J end lost 7 bases, and 13 bases lay between the germline ends. The CDR3 is made up of 13 amino acids. Germline-derived CDR1 and CDR2 are SQVTM and ANQGSEA. This CDR3 is CSVQGNRNSPLHF. CDR3 sequence (DNA): TGCAGCGTACAGGGTAATAGGAATTCACCCCTCCACTTT.

This sequence joins TRBV2 and TRBJ1-1; 8 bases are shared with TRBD1. Germline V gene sequence: CDR1 SNHLY, CDR2 FYNNEI. J gave up 4 bases and V 4 bases, and 11 bases lay outside the gene matches. CDR3 length: 16 residues. The CDR3 DNA is TGTGCCAGCAGTGTACTAGGGGGGGACAGGCCCACTGAAGCTTTCTTT. It encodes CASSVLGGDRPTEAFF.